The 3 T cell receptor beta chains below all came from one sample that was sequenced in a study of CD8+ T cells in alopecia areata. Investigators isolated RNA and reverse transcribed it into cDNA to act as the sequencing template. Measured with immunoSEQ multiplex PCR; TCRdb has only the in-frame clones, and not every one. In the table there are around 140,000 clones, roughly 50% of which are singletons. Sequences were derived from CD4+ T cells sorted from blood, sampled at week 0. These receptors were obtained from a human donor with alopecia areata.

The gene calls are TRBV30 and TRBJ2-1, with 8 bases aligning to TRBD2. This CDR3 has 14 residues. Trimming cost V 2 bases and J 9 bases; bases outside gene matches: 9. Per germline, CDR1 GTSNPN and CDR2 SVGIG (reference sequence). The CDR3 loop reads CAWSPGGARSEQFF. CDR3 bases: TGTGCCTGGAGTCCCGGGGGGGCCAGGAGTGAGCAGTTCTTC.

This chain uses TRBV4-3 with TRBJ1-2; D uncertain. V lost 0 bases, J lost 0 bases, and 11 bases lay in between. Germline CDR1 is LGHNA and CDR2 is YSLEER. CDR3 size: 16 residues. The CDR3 here is CASSQDSPLANYGYTF. As DNA, the CDR3 is TGCGCCAGCAGCCAAGATAGTCCTTTAGCTAACTATGGCTACACCTTC.

V gene TRBV5-6 combines with J gene TRBJ1-1; D is undetermined. CDR3 length: 12 residues. With 0 bases removed from V and 6 bases from J, the gap between germline ends came to 6 bases. Germline CDR1 SGHDT, CDR2 YYEEEE. CDR3 DNA sequence: TGTGCCAGCAGCTTGGCTACTGCTGAAGCTTTCTTT. Translating gives CASSLATAEAFF.